This entry describes one T cell receptor (beta chain). Its antigen is undetermined. This entry belongs to a study of response to subunit inactivated influenza vaccine. Study observations and caveats: Every seasonal influenza vaccination brings in few new T cells, the authors suggested.

Losses at the gene ends were 5 bases for V and 6 bases for J; bases not matched to a gene: 10. Germline V gene data show CDR1 as DFQATT and CDR2 as SNEGSKA (reference sequence). The CDR3 length is 15 residues. In TCRdb, the RT-PCR reads were re-called with MiXCR into one record per CDR3 protein. The profile shows about 530,000 distinct CDR3 sequences, about 10% of them singletons. The TCR was taken from a man aged 45-65 years who received an inactivated influenza vaccine. The rearrangement uses TRBV20-1 and TRBJ2-1, with 10 positions matching TRBD2. The sample was PBMCs from blood, taken on the day of vaccination. The CDR3 sequence is CSAGQPSGGANEQFF. As DNA, the CDR3 is TGCAGTGCTGGGCAGCCTAGCGGGGGTGCCAATGAGCAGTTCTTC.